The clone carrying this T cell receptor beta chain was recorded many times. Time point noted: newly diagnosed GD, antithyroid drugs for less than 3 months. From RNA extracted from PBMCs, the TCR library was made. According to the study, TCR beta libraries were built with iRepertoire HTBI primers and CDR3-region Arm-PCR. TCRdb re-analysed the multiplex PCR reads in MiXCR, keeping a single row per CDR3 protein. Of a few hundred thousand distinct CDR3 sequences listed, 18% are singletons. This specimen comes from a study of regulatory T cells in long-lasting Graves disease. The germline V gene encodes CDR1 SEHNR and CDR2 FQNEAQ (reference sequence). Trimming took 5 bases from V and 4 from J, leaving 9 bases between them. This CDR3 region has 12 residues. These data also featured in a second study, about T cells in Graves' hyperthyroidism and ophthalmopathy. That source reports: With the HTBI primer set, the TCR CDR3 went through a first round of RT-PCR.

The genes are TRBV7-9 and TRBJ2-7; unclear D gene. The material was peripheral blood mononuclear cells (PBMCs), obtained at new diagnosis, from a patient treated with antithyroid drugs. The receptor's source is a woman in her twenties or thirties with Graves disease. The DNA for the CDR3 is TGTGCCAGCAGCCCGACCCCATACGAGCAGTACTTC. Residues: CASSPTPYEQYF.